These T cell receptor beta chains were read from a single sample in a study of blood T cell repertoires in COVID-19. The method was immunoSEQ multiplex PCR; TCRdb's version includes in-frame clones alone and lacks a portion of them. The sample holds roughly 200,000 clones, 70% to 90% seen once. Sequencing input: PBMCs or T cells enriched from blood (not recorded which). The receptors were gathered from a man aged 35 to 55 who had recovered from COVID-19. Each CDR3 is given with its conserved first and last residue. D genes are given only for firm matches. Clone size, where shown, is once, few, many, or a class for clones that have expanded.

clone_size	v_call	d_call	j_call	cdr3_aa	cdr3_nt
-	TRBV5-1	-	TRBJ2-6	CASRKVALTSGANVLTF	TGCGCCAGCAGAAAGGTAGCCCTGACCTCTGGGGCCAACGTCCTGACTTTC
-	TRBV5-4	TRBD2	TRBJ2-3	CASSLKREGPTDTQYF	TGTGCCAGCAGCTTAAAACGGGAGGGCCCCACAGATACGCAGTATTTT
-	TRBV10-1	-	TRBJ1-2	CASSSNYGYTF	TGCGCCAGCAGCTCTAACTATGGCTACACCTTC
-	TRBV10-3	TRBD2	TRBJ2-1	CAISGEGRNYNEQFF	TGTGCCATCAGTGGGGAGGGGCGGAACTACAATGAGCAGTTCTTC
few	TRBV6-5	TRBD2	TRBJ2-3	CASSSLLAGGTDTQYF	TGTGCCAGCAGTTCCCTACTAGCGGGGGGCACAGATACGCAGTATTTT
-	TRBV7-9	-	TRBJ1-1	CASSQQGYATEAFF	TGTGCCAGCAGCCAACAGGGATATGCCACTGAAGCTTTCTTT
-	TRBV19	-	TRBJ2-2	CASSIGPNSGGTGELFF	TGTGCCAGTAGTATTGGACCGAACTCGGGCGGGACCGGGGAGCTGTTTTTT
few	TRBV12-3/TRBV12-4	TRBD1	TRBJ1-6	CASRTGGNSPLHF	TGTGCCAGCAGGACAGGGGGTAATTCACCCCTCCACTTT
-	TRBV7-9	-	TRBJ2-7	CASSFNDFGEQYF	TGTGCCAGCAGCTTTAATGACTTCGGGGAGCAGTACTTC
-	TRBV5-3	TRBD1	TRBJ2-2	CARSSPDRTGELFF	TGTGCCAGAAGCTCCCCGGACAGGACCGGGGAGCTGTTTTTT
-	TRBV5-1	TRBD2	TRBJ2-7	CASSLPGTSSYEQYF	TGCGCCAGCAGCTTACCCGGGACTAGCTCCTACGAGCAGTACTTC
-	TRBV19	-	TRBJ1-2	CASRQFPGKGGYTF	TGTGCCAGTAGGCAATTTCCAGGGAAAGGAGGCTACACCTTC
-	TRBV27	-	TRBJ2-5	CASSLIGTGSETQYF	TGTGCCAGCAGTTTAATCGGTACAGGTTCAGAGACCCAGTACTTC
-	TRBV5-6	TRBD1	TRBJ1-2	CASSLAGGYDGYTF	TGTGCCAGCAGCTTGGCAGGGGGCTACGATGGCTACACCTTC
-	TRBV7-3	-	TRBJ2-2	CASSLGADGAGELFF	TGTGCCAGCAGCTTAGGTGCGGACGGGGCCGGGGAGCTGTTTTTT
-	TRBV12-3/TRBV12-4	TRBD2	TRBJ2-3	CASRLSGGAYEYF	TGTGCCAGCAGACTAAGCGGGGGGGCGTACGAGTATTTT
-	TRBV4-2	TRBD1	TRBJ2-7	CASSLQPGQNSYEQYF	TGTGCCAGCAGCCTACAACCGGGACAGAATTCCTACGAGCAGTACTTC
-	TRBV7-2	TRBD2	TRBJ2-1	CASSLKGASGQQFF	TGTGCCAGCAGCCTTAAAGGGGCTAGCGGACAGCAGTTCTTC
-	TRBV5-1	TRBD1	TRBJ2-5	CASSFSSRGQETQYF	TGCGCCAGCAGCTTTTCTTCGAGGGGGCAGGAGACCCAGTACTTC
few	TRBV7-3	-	TRBJ1-3	CASSLRGLGNTIYF	TGTGCCAGCAGCTTAAGGGGGCTCGGAAACACCATATATTTT
-	TRBV27	-	TRBJ2-5	CASSLRSQETQYF	TGTGCCAGCAGTTTACGGTCCCAAGAGACCCAGTACTTC
-	TRBV28	-	TRBJ1-5	CASSSPVNQPQHF	TGTGCCAGCAGTTCTCCCGTGAATCAGCCCCAGCATTTT
-	TRBV3-1/TRBV3-2	-	TRBJ2-6	CASSAPGSGANVLTF	TGTGCCAGCAGCGCGCCAGGCTCTGGGGCCAACGTCCTGACTTTC
-	TRBV25-1	-	TRBJ2-7	CASSVQQGGAQYF	TGTGCCAGCAGTGTGCAACAGGGTGGGGCCCAGTACTTC
few	TRBV24-1	-	TRBJ2-5	CATAERDETQYF	TGTGCCACCGCTGAGAGGGATGAGACCCAGTACTTC
-	TRBV9	TRBD1	TRBJ1-1	CASSVRGQKNTEAFF	TGTGCCAGCAGCGTACGGGGACAGAAGAACACTGAAGCTTTCTTT
-	TRBV14	TRBD1	TRBJ1-1	CASSHRGMNTEAFF	TGTGCCAGCAGCCACAGGGGGATGAACACTGAAGCTTTCTTT
-	TRBV5-6	TRBD2	TRBJ2-7	CASSSGLGSYEQYF	TGTGCCAGCAGCTCCGGACTAGGGAGCTACGAGCAGTACTTC
-	TRBV30	TRBD2	TRBJ2-1	CAWTKGTSSLNEQFF	TGTGCCTGGACCAAGGGGACTAGTAGTTTGAATGAGCAGTTCTTC
-	TRBV3-1/TRBV3-2	-	TRBJ2-7	CASSQEWSGRGEQYF	TGTGCCAGCAGCCAAGAATGGAGTGGCAGGGGCGAGCAGTACTTC
-	TRBV5-1	-	TRBJ1-1	CASSLDGANTEAFF	TGCGCCAGCAGCTTGGATGGGGCTAACACTGAAGCTTTCTTT
-	TRBV29-1	TRBD1	TRBJ1-2	CSVEDLGTDNYGYTF	TGCAGCGTTGAAGATCTGGGGACAGATAACTATGGCTACACCTTC
-	TRBV7-2	TRBD1	TRBJ2-7	CASSRTGAYEQYF	TGTGCCAGCAGCCGAACAGGGGCCTACGAGCAGTACTTC
-	TRBV2	TRBD1	TRBJ1-4	CASSSFQGAKLFF	TGTGCCAGCAGCTCCTTTCAGGGGGCGAAACTGTTTTTT
few	TRBV27	TRBD1	TRBJ1-5	CASSPQGALDQPQHF	TGTGCCAGCAGCCCACAGGGGGCTTTGGATCAGCCCCAGCATTTT
-	TRBV2	TRBD2	TRBJ2-1	CATATGLASNEQFF	TGTGCCACAGCAACTGGACTAGCTTCCAATGAGCAGTTCTTC
-	TRBV21-1	-	TRBJ1-4	CASSKRGICGEKLFF	TGTGCCAGCAGCAAAAGGGGAATTTGCGGTGAAAAACTGTTTTTT
-	TRBV7-8	TRBD2	TRBJ2-3	CASSPSGTYTDTQYF	TGTGCCAGCAGCCCTAGCGGCACCTACACAGATACGCAGTATTTT
-	TRBV5-6	-	TRBJ2-3	CASSNLARSTDTQYF	TGTGCCAGCAGCAATCTAGCGCGTAGCACAGATACGCAGTATTTT
-	TRBV6-6	-	TRBJ1-2	CASSLTGNYGYTF	TGTGCCAGCAGCCTCACAGGGAACTATGGCTACACCTTC
-	TRBV12-5	TRBD2	TRBJ2-1	CASGRPLAGSLDEQFF	TGTGCTAGTGGTCGTCCTTTAGCGGGGTCTTTAGATGAGCAGTTCTTC
-	TRBV7-9	TRBD1	TRBJ1-6	CASSSLDRAPLHF	TGTGCCAGCAGCTCCTTGGACAGGGCACCCCTCCACTTT
-	TRBV5-1	-	TRBJ1-1	CASNDRSQGTNTEAFF	TGCGCCAGCAACGACAGATCTCAGGGTACGAACACTGAAGCTTTCTTT